This T cell receptor (beta chain) was recorded in a study of blood T cell repertoires in COVID-19. Study information: The origin of the acute and convalescent COVID-19 samples was the United States, Italy and Spain. T cells, B-cell-depleted T cells, or PBMCs provided the cDNA or gDNA that served as material.

V was clipped by 3 bases and J by 2 bases; unmatched bases: 0. Germline lookup yields CDR1 MNHEY and CDR2 SMNVEV (reference sequence). The CDR3 spans 14 residues. In the source study's methods: Estimated nucleated cell counts came from reference gene primer amplification. Here immunoSEQ multiplex PCR was the method, and the copy in TCRdb shows in-frame clones only, minus some. The V and J calls and clone size were taken over from that table, and D and trimming were inferred from the DNA. The table includes some 290,000 clones, 81% detected once. The chain is built from TRBV27 and TRBJ2-7; 11 bases line up with TRBD2. The TCR sequence derives from a woman in her fifties or sixties with active or convalescent COVID-19. The sequencing input was peripheral blood. This chain's CDR3 is CASSLTSGAYEQYF. The CDR3, as DNA: TGTGCCAGCAGTTTGACTAGCGGGGCCTACGAGCAGTACTTC.